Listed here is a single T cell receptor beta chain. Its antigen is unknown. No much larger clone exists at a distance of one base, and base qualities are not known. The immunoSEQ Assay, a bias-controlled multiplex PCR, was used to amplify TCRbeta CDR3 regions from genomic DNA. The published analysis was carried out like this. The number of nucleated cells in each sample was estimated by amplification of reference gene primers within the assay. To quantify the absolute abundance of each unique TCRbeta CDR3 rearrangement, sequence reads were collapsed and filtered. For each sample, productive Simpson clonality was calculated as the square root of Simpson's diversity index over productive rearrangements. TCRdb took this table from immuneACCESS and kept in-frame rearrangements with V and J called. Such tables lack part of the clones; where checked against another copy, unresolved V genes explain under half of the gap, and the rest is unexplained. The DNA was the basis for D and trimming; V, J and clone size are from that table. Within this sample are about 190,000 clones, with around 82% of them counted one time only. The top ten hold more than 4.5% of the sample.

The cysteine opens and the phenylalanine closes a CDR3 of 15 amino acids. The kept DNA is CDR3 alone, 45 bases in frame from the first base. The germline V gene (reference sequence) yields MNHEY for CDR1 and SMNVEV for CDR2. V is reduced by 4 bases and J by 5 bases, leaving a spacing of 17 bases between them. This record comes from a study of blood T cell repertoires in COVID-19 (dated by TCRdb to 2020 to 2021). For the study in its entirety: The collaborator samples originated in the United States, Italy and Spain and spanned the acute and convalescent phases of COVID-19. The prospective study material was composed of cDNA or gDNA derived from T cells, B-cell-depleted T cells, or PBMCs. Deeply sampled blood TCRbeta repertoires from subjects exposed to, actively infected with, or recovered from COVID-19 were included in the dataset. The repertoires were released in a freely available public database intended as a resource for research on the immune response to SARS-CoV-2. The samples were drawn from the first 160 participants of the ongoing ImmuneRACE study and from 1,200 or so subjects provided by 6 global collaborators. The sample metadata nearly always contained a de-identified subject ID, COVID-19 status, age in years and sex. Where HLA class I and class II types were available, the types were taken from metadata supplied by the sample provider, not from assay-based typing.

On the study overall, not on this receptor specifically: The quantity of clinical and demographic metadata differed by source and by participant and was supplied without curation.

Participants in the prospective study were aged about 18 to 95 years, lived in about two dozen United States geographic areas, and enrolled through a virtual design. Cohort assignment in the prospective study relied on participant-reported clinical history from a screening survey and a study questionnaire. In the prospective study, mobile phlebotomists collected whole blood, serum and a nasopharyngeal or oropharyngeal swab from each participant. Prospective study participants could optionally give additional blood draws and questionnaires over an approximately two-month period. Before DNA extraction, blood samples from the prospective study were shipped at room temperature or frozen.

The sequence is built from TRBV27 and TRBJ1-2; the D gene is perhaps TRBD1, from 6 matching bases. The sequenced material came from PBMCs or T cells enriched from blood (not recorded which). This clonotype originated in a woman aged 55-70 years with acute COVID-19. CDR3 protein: CASSSGGAGVYGYTF. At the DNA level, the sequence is TGTGCCAGCAGTTCGGGAGGGGCAGGGGTTTATGGCTACACCTTC.